This TCR beta chain emerged from a study of technical replicates of blood from a handful of donors. The CDR3 runs 14 residues. V dropped 9 bases and J dropped 6 bases, with 21 bases sitting between them. The germline gives CDR1 LNHDA, CDR2 SQIVND (reference sequence). This clone was recorded once. This table comes from immunoSEQ multiplex PCR, and its TCRdb copy is limited to in-frame clones, with some not included. The table has tens of thousands of clones, more than 75% seen once; the top ten hold approximately 4.7%. V gene TRBV19 combines with J gene TRBJ2-7; tentative D call: TRBD2 (6 bases). The source material was PBMCs. The TCR sequence derives from a human donor in good health. Some clones in this sample may be carry-over from other donors' samples. This chain's CDR3 is CASRGWQGGGEQYF. The CDR3 nucleotides read TGTGCCAGCAGAGGTTGGCAGGGAGGAGGCGAGCAGTACTTC.